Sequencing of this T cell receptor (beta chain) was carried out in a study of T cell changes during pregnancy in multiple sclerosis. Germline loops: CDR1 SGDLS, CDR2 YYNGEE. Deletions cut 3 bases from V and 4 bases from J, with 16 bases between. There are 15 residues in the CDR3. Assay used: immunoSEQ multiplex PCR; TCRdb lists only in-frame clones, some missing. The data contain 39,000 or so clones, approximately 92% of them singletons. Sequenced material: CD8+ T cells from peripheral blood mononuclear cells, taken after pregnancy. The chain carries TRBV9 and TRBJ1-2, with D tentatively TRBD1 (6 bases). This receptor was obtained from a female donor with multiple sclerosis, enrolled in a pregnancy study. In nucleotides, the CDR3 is TGTGCCAGCAGCGCCTCCGGGGGGGGCGCCTATGGCTACACCTTC. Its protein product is CASSASGGGAYGYTF.